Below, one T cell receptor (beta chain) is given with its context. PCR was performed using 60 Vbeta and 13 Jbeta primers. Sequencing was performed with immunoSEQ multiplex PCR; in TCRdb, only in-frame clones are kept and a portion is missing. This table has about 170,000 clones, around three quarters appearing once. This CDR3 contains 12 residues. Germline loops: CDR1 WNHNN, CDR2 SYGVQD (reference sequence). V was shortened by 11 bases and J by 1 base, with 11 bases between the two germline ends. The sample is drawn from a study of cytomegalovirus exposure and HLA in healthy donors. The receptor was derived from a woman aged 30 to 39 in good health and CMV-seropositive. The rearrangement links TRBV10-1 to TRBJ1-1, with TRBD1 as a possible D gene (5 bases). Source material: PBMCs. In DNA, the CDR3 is TGCGCCTCATCGACAGCGAACACTGAAGCTTTCTTT. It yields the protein CASSTANTEAFF.